Shown below are 14 T cell receptor beta chains from a single sample sequenced in a study of blood T cell repertoires in COVID-19. Sequencing used immunoSEQ multiplex PCR; TCRdb keeps in-frame clones, though not all of them. Counted here are about 260,000 clones, roughly 86% occurring once; the ten biggest clones make up roughly 9.8%. Sequenced input: peripheral blood. The receptors were gathered from a man aged 40-55 years who had recovered from COVID-19.

The chain couples TRBV10-3 to TRBJ2-6; 9 nucleotides match TRBD1. Germline loops: CDR1 ENHRY, CDR2 SYGVKD. J lost 1 base, V lost 4 bases, and 2 bases had no gene match. The CDR3 is made up of 16 amino acids. CDR3 in amino acids: CAISAGTGSGANVLTF. The CDR3 nucleotides read TGTGCCATCAGTGCGGGGACAGGGTCTGGGGCCAACGTCCTGACTTTC.

This chain connects TRBV6-6 to TRBJ1-2; TRBD1 aligns across 8 bases. Germline V gene sequence: CDR1 MNHNY, CDR2 SVGAGI (reference sequence). After removal of 5 bases from V and 3 bases from J, the junction contained 5 bases not matched to a gene. This CDR3 has 14 residues. The CDR3 loop reads CASSQPGQDYGYTF. The CDR3 region has the DNA TGTGCCAGCAGTCAACCGGGACAGGACTATGGCTACACCTTC.

This sequence joins TRBV18 and TRBJ2-2; TRBD2 aligns across 10 bases. The germline V gene has CDR1 KGHSH and CDR2 LQKENI. The CDR3 consists of 17 residues. V gave up 8 bases and J gave up 2 bases; unmatched junction bases: 11. The DNA for the CDR3 is TGTGCCAGCGCACGAACCGGGACTAGCGCAAACACCGGGGAGCTGTTTTTT. Its translation: CASARTGTSANTGELFF.

The gene calls are TRBV27 and TRBJ2-5; maybe TRBD2 (5 bases). V lost 7 bases to trimming and J lost 4 bases, with 19 bases between them. This CDR3 is 15 amino acids long. Germline assignment: CDR1 MNHEY and CDR2 SMNVEV (reference sequence). For the CDR3, the DNA is TGTGCCAGCACCCATACGGGAAGCCCCCGAGAGACCCAGTACTTC. The encoded protein is CASTHTGSPRETQYF.

This CDR3 reads CASRPAPGGCRMNTEAFF. The CDR3, as DNA: TGTGCAAGTCGCCCAGCCCCAGGGGGCTGTAGGATGAACACTGAAGCTTTCTTT. The genes are TRBV12-2 and TRBJ1-1; no DNA check was done on the table's D call, TRBD1. TRBV12-2 is recorded as a pseudogene. This CDR3 has 18 residues.

In DNA form, the CDR3 reads TGTGCCAGCAGCCTAAAGTCCCGGGACAGGAATGGCTACACCTTC. This sequence encodes CASSLKSRDRNGYTF. The gene calls are TRBV7-2 and TRBJ1-2; 8 nucleotides align to TRBD1. The germline gives CDR1 SGHTA, CDR2 FQGNSA. This CDR3 is 15 amino acids long. Unmatched junction bases numbered 11, after V lost 5 bases and J lost 6 bases. Drawing the rest from reference TRBV7-2 and TRBJ1-2, the complete variable domain is GAGVSQSPSNKVTEKGKDVELRCDPISGHTALYWYRQSLGQGLEFLIYFQGNSAPDKSGLPSDRFSAERTGGSVSTLTIQRTQQEDSAVYLCASSLKSRDRNGYTFGSGTRLTVV.

The V call is TRBV4-2, the J call TRBJ2-1; 12 bases align to TRBD2. The CDR3 has 19 residues. Germline trimming cut 0 bases from V and 5 bases from J; bases unmatched to any gene: 11. Germline loops: CDR1 LGHNA, CDR2 YNFKEQ. The CDR3 coding sequence is TGTGCCAGCAGCCAAGAGGCGGCGTCTCTAGCGGGGGGGGACAATGAGCAGTTCTTC. It yields the protein CASSQEAASLAGGDNEQFF.

The J gene is TRBJ2-7, the V gene TRBV6-2 or TRBV6-3, with 9 bases that match TRBD1. Germline lookup yields CDR1 MNHEY and CDR2 SVGEGT. The CDR3 consists of 14 residues. V shed 7 bases and J 2 bases; nucleotides not matched to a gene: 6. CDR3 region: CASTPGQGTYEQYF. The CDR3 bases are TGTGCCAGCACCCCCGGACAGGGGACCTACGAGCAGTACTTC.

The chain links TRBV13 to TRBJ2-2; D is unclear. This CDR3 has 16 amino acids. Germline loops: CDR1 PRHDT, CDR2 FYEKMQ (reference sequence). V was shortened by 4 bases and J by 6 bases, with 18 bases between the two germline ends. The DNA for the CDR3 is TGTGCCAGCAGCTCCCGTCGGCATAGGAGCGCCGGGGAGCTGTTTTTT. As protein: CASSSRRHRSAGELFF.

J is TRBJ1-2 and V is TRBV7-8; no clear D gene. V was cut by 1 base and J by 4 bases, with 13 bases left in between. Per germline, CDR1 SGHVS and CDR2 FQNEAQ. The CDR3 totals 15 residues. CDR3: CASSLEAKGGYGYTF. The CDR3 nucleotides are TGTGCCAGCAGCTTAGAGGCCAAAGGAGGCTATGGCTACACCTTC. The variable domain in full, with the rest retrieved from reference TRBV7-8 and TRBJ1-2, is GAGVSQSPRYKVAKRGQDVALRCDPISGHVSLFWYQQALGQGPEFLTYFQNEAQLDKSGLPSDRFFAERPEGSVSTLKIQRTQQEDSAVYLCASSLEAKGGYGYTFGSGTRLTVV.

CDR3 sequence reads: CASSVDRVIQETQYF. The CDR3 DNA is TGTGCCAGCAGTGTGGACAGGGTAATCCAAGAGACCCAGTACTTC. The chain carries TRBV2 and TRBJ2-5; TRBD1 aligns across 8 bases. The V and J ends lost 4 bases and 1 base, in that order; junction bases with no gene match: 5. Germline CDR1 and CDR2: SNHLY and FYNNEI. CDR3 length: 15 residues.

The rearrangement links TRBV11-2 to TRBJ1-2; D not certain. The CDR3 spans 16 residues. Germline CDR1 reads SGHAT; CDR2 reads FQNNGV. Trimming removed 1 base from V and 6 bases from J, with 18 bases in between. Written as DNA, the CDR3 is TGTGCCAGCAGCTTAGTAGTGGTTCCGGGGAGAAATGGCTACACCTTC. Translation: CASSLVVVPGRNGYTF. Full variable domain (outside the CDR3, taken from reference TRBV11-2 and TRBJ1-2): EAGVAQSPRYKIIEKRQSVAFWCNPISGHATLYWYQQILGQGPKLLIQFQNNGVVDDSQLPKDRFSAERLKGVDSTLKIQPAKLEDSAVYLCASSLVVVPGRNGYTFGSGTRLTVV.

This clone was found once. V gene TRBV7-9 combines with J gene TRBJ1-2; TRBD1 aligns across 9 bases. This CDR3 has 14 residues. Germline-derived CDR1 and CDR2 are SEHNR and FQNEAQ (reference sequence). The ends lost 7 bases at V and 5 bases at J; junction bases unmatched: 8. CDR3 in amino acids: CASTTDRGTYGYTF. The DNA for the CDR3 is TGTGCCAGCACCACGGACAGGGGAACATATGGCTACACCTTC.

The chain carries TRBV11-2 and TRBJ2-5; TRBD2 might be the D (5 bases). Germline CDR1 and CDR2: SGHAT and FQNNGV. The CDR3 is 13 residues long. The V and J ends lost 5 bases and 1 base respectively, with 8 bases between them. The CDR3 sequence is CASSRGTQETQYF. CDR3 bases: TGTGCCAGCAGCCGGGGAACCCAAGAGACCCAGTACTTC.